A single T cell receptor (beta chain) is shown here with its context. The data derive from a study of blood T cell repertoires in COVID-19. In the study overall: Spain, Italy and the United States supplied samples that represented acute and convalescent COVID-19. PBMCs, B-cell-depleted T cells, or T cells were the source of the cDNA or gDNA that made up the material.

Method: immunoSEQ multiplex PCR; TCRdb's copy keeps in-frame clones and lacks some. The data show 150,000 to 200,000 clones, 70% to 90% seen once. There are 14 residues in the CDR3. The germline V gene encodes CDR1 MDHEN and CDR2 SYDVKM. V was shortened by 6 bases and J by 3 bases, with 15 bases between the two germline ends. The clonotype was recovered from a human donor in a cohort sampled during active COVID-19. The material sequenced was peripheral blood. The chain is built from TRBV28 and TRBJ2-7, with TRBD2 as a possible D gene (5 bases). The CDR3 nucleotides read TGTGCCAGCAGCCTCCAAGGGAGACGCTACGAGCAGTACTTC. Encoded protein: CASSLQGRRYEQYF.